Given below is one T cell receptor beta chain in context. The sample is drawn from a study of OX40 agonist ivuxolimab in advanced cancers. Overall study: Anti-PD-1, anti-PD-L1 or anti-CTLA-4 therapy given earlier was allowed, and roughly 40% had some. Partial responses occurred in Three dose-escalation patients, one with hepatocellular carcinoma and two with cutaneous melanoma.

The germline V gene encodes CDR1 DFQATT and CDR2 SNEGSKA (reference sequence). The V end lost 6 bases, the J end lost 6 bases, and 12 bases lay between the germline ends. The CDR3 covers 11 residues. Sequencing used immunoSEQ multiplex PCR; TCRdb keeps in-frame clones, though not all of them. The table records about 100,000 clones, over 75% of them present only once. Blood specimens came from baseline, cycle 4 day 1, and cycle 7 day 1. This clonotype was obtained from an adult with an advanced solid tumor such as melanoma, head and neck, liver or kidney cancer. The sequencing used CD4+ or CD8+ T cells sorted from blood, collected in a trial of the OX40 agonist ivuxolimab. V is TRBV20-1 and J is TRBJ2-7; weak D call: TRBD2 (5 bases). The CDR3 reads CSAPTGGEQYF. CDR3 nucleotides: TGCAGTGCCCCTACCGGAGGCGAGCAGTACTTC.